The entry that follows covers one T cell receptor beta chain sequence. Its specificity is not known. The data were obtained in a study of cytomegalovirus exposure and HLA in healthy donors. Study at large: Early on, a data release was issued that held about 85 million unique TCRs from HLA-typed donors. Overall study results and limits: Some TCR beta chains (around 180 of them) were listed as cytomegalovirus-associated. In a later analysis, a missense DCLRE1C variant was linked to TCR beta V- and J-gene trimming. An analysis done earlier found most TCR beta V segments productive about 87% or about 30% of the time.

PCR used 60 Vbeta primers and 13 Jbeta primers. Sequenced by immunoSEQ multiplex PCR; TCRdb stores in-frame clones only, minus some. The table lists 110,000 to 150,000 clones, less than 85% of them singletons. The V gene lost 4 bases and the J gene lost 5 bases, with 14 bases spanning the gap. There are 14 residues in the CDR3. In germline, CDR1 is MGHRA, CDR2 YSYEKL. Sequences were obtained from PBMCs. The clonotype comes from a man between 18 and 29 years old in good health and CMV-seropositive. The V and J genes are TRBV4-1 and TRBJ1-1, with D perhaps matching TRBD1 (6 bases). CDR3 bases: TGCGCCAGCAGCCCGACAGGTTATCGTACTGAAGCTTTCTTT. Translated, it gives CASSPTGYRTEAFF.